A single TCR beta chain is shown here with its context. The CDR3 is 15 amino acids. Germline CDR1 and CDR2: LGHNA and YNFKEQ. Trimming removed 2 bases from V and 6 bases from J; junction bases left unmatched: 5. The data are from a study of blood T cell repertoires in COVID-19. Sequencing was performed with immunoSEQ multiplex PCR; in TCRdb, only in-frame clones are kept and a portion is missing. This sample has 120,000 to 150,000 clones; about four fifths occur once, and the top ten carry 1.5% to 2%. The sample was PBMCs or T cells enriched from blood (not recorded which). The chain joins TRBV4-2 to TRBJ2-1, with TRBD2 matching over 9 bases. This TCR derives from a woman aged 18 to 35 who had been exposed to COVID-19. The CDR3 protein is CASSQPGLATNEQFF. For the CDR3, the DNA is TGTGCCAGCAGCCAACCGGGACTAGCTACCAATGAGCAGTTCTTC.